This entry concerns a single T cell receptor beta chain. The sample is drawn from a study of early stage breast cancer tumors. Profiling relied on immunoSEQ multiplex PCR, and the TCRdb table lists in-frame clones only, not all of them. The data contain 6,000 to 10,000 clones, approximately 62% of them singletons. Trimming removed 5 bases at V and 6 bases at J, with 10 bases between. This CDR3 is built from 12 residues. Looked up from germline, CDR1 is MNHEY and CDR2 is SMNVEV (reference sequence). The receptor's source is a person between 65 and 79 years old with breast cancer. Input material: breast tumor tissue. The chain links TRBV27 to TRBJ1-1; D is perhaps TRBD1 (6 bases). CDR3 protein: CASSPGTSEAFF. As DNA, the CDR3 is TGTGCCAGCAGTCCCGGGACATCTGAAGCTTTCTTT.